This is a list of T cell receptor beta chains from one sample in a study of beta chain features in type 1 diabetes. Sequenced by immunoSEQ multiplex PCR; TCRdb stores in-frame clones only, minus some. This table holds just over 600,000 clones, about 14% found once. Source material: naive CD4+ T cells from blood. These receptors originate from a man between 18 and 35 years old in good health. Both conserved end residues are part of each CDR3. The order of the fields is V gene, clone size, CDR3 protein. The listing skips clone size in some rows; elsewhere it reads once, few, many or a size class.

TRBV4-3,.,CASSPGLAGFWSPHYF
TRBV12-5,.,CASGLREYQFF
TRBV9,.,CASSPGGGARNQPQHF
TRBV5-6,few,CASSGRDRVFGTEAFF
TRBV28,few,CASSYPPSNYGYTF
TRBV7-2,.,CASSQKGLAGGPYEQYF
TRBV7-3,few,CASSLIGGGFSGANVLTF
TRBV27,.,CASSPPWGTGGETQYF
TRBV6-5,.,CASSNSGTVGKLFF
TRBV2,.,CASTRQSGTGELFF
TRBV7-9,.,CASSLRDRGFPNTGELFF
TRBV5-4,few,CASSFQRPNTEAFF
TRBV5-6,few,CASSADRGRVWTEAFF
TRBV6-5,once,CASSYGPDRLYGYTF
TRBV7-9,few,CASSSGGIKEKLFF
TRBV28,.,CASSLSGGGNSPLHF
TRBV27,few,CASSLREAGANVLTF
TRBV5-4,few,CASSLARGRSNEQFF
TRBV15,.,CATSREAASGQETQYF
TRBV6-6,few,CASKRGPSYNEQFF
TRBV6-4,.,CASKFSGKGDNEQFF
TRBV9,few,CASSVGRFSGNTIYF
TRBV7-9,few,CASSLERPSYGYTF
TRBV27,.,CASSLARYTEAFF
TRBV11-2,.,CASSLARGRGGYEQYF
TRBV4-1,few,CASSQPLGQGRHEQYF
TRBV30,.,CAWSQVTGELFF
TRBV18,few,CASSPPSQETQYF
TRBV21-1,.,CASSNFISGDTDTQYF
TRBV18,few,CASSSQRENTEAFF
TRBV6-5,few,CASRAGNQPQHF
TRBV2,.,CASSEEKQGTEAFF
TRBV11-2,.,CASSRGTSGNTGELFF
TRBV9,few,CASSPRISTDTQYF
TRBV16,.,CASSQTDRGRYF
TRBV28,.,CASSFRDRVFF
TRBV27,.,CASSPYSAPEQFF
TRBV18,.,CASSPVRGEAFF
TRBV7-2,few,CASSPLGLAGRIEQFF
TRBV7-2,few,CASSFGGQGSYGYTF